Shown below are 28 T cell receptor beta chains from a single sample sequenced in a study of blood T cell repertoires in COVID-19. Measured with immunoSEQ multiplex PCR; TCRdb has only the in-frame clones, and not every one. The table records hundreds of thousands of clones, 75% to 90% of them present only once. Sequenced material: PBMCs or T cells enriched from blood (not recorded which). The receptor set was obtained from a woman aged 55-69 years who had recovered from COVID-19.

The chain is built from TRBV28 and TRBJ1-3; D not certain. The CDR3 is 14 amino acids. V dropped 6 bases and J dropped 4 bases, with 13 bases sitting between them. Per the germline V gene, CDR1 is MDHEN and CDR2 is SYDVKM. The CDR3: CASRTGGLGNTIYF. The DNA of the CDR3 is TGTGCCAGCAGAACGGGAGGCCTCGGAAACACCATATATTTT.

This chain uses TRBV9 with TRBJ2-5, with a possible D match to TRBD1 (6 bases). This CDR3 is 15 amino acids long. Germline loops: CDR1 SGDLS, CDR2 YYNGEE. The V and J ends lost 4 bases and 5 bases respectively, with 18 bases between them. CDR3 in DNA: TGTGCCAGCAGCATAGCAACAGGGATCGGCGAGACCCAGTACTTC. Encoded protein: CASSIATGIGETQYF.

The genes are TRBV7-9 and TRBJ2-7, with TRBD2 matching over 8 bases. Germline-derived CDR1 and CDR2 are SEHNR and FQNEAQ (reference sequence). CDR3 length equals 16 residues. Trimming took 5 bases from V and 1 from J; bases not matched to a gene: 10. CDR3 in amino acids: CASSPPASGGSYEQYF. The CDR3 nucleotides are TGTGCCAGCAGCCCCCCCGCCAGCGGGGGTTCCTACGAGCAGTACTTC.

This sequence joins TRBV2 and TRBJ2-2; a weak D match, TRBD2 (5 bases). In germline, CDR1 is SNHLY, CDR2 FYNNEI. The CDR3 consists of 13 residues. V was cut by 7 bases and J by 5 bases, with 11 bases left in between. The CDR3 sequence: CASTDYQTGELFF. Here the CDR3 DNA reads TGTGCCAGCACCGACTACCAAACCGGGGAGCTGTTTTTT.

The chain recombines TRBV19 with TRBJ2-3; tentative D call: TRBD1 (5 bases). Deletions cut 4 bases from V and 1 base from J, with 15 bases between. The CDR3 extends over 16 amino acids. Germline V gene data show CDR1 as LNHDA and CDR2 as SQIVND (reference sequence). CDR3 nucleotide sequence: TGTGCCAGTAGTACAAGGACACTAAGGGGCACAGATACGCAGTATTTT. Its protein is CASSTRTLRGTDTQYF.

A few counts support this clone. The chain links TRBV29-1 to TRBJ1-1; no clear D gene. V lost 5 bases, J lost 1 base, and 11 bases lay in between. The CDR3 is 13 amino acids. Germline V lookup: CDR1 SQVTM, CDR2 ANQGSEA. The CDR3 coding sequence is TGCAGCGTTCTATGGACTGAGAACACTGAAGCTTTCTTT. Residues: CSVLWTENTEAFF.

This clone was counted once. The chain couples TRBV5-4 to TRBJ1-2, with 10 bases identical to TRBD1. The CDR3 runs 15 residues. V was pared by 4 bases and J by 4 bases, with 7 bases of the junction left unmatched. Germline V gives CDR1 SGHNT, CDR2 YYREEE (reference sequence). CDR3 nucleotide sequence: TGTGCCAGCAGCCCGCCGACAGGGGGCGTCTATGGCTACACCTTC. The encoded protein is CASSPPTGGVYGYTF.

The V gene is TRBV6-5, the J gene TRBJ1-1, with no clear D. This CDR3 comprises 13 residues. Trimming shortened V by 6 bases and J by 1 base, and 9 bases separated the two germline ends. CDR1 MNHEY and CDR2 SVGAGI come from the germline V gene. This CDR3 is CASRRRANTEAFF. The CDR3 DNA sequence: TGTGCCAGCAGGAGGAGGGCGAACACTGAAGCTTTCTTT.

This clone was recorded only once. V is TRBV9 and J is TRBJ2-4; tentative D call: TRBD1 (5 bases). CDR3 length equals 14 residues. CDR1 is SGDLS and CDR2 is YYNGEE in the germline V gene. With 2 bases removed from V and 2 bases from J, the gap between germline ends came to 8 bases. CDR3 nucleotide sequence: TGTGCCAGCAGCGTGCCGGACACCAAAAACATTCAGTACTTC. Protein: CASSVPDTKNIQYF.

A few counts support this clone. The same CDR3 arises from other DNA sequences in this sample as well. The chain employs TRBV6-5 and TRBJ1-5, with 8 nucleotides matching TRBD1. With 6 bases clipped from V and 4 bases from J, the junction kept 5 bases outside the gene matches. Germline V lookup: CDR1 MNHEY, CDR2 SVGAGI. This CDR3 is built from 14 residues. CDR3 sequence reads: CASRSTGANQPQHF. Written as DNA, the CDR3 is TGTGCCAGCAGGTCGACAGGGGCAAATCAGCCCCAGCATTTT.

The gene calls are TRBV9 and TRBJ2-3, with 9 positions matching TRBD1. This CDR3 is 15 amino acids long. Germline loops: CDR1 SGDLS, CDR2 YYNGEE. Trimming cost V 0 bases and J 4 bases; bases outside gene matches: 3. As DNA, the CDR3 is TGTGCCAGCAGCGTAGAGGGACAGGGCCCAGATACGCAGTATTTT. Amino acid sequence: CASSVEGQGPDTQYF.

The chain employs TRBV4-1 and TRBJ2-1; 9 bases agree with TRBD1. With 2 bases clipped from V and 6 bases from J, the junction kept 5 bases outside the gene matches. The V gene's germline CDR1 is MGHRA and CDR2 YSYEKL. The CDR3 contains 15 residues. Here the CDR3 DNA reads TGCGCCAGCAGCCAAACAGGGGGCCCCCTCAATGAGCAGTTCTTC. The encoded protein is CASSQTGGPLNEQFF.

This chain uses TRBV19 with TRBJ2-7; TRBD2 matches at 7 bases. The CDR3 covers 15 residues. Germline CDR1 is LNHDA and CDR2 is SQIVND (reference sequence). V shed 2 bases and J 2 bases; nucleotides not matched to a gene: 6. Written as DNA, the CDR3 is TGTGCCAGTAGTATAATCCAGCGGGGAGCCTACGAGCAGTACTTC. Amino acids: CASSIIQRGAYEQYF.

CDR3 protein: CASSRTSGGSTDTQYF. In DNA form, the CDR3 reads TGTGCCAGCAGCCGGACTAGCGGGGGGAGCACAGATACGCAGTATTTT. The rearrangement uses TRBV27 and TRBJ2-3; 14 bases map to TRBD2. The germline V gene has CDR1 MNHEY and CDR2 SMNVEV (reference sequence). V gave up 6 bases and J gave up 0 bases; unmatched junction bases: 2. The CDR3 covers 16 residues.

This clone was seen a handful of times. The V call is TRBV7-6, the J call TRBJ1-3; 11 bases are shared with TRBD1. CDR1 SGHVS and CDR2 FNYEAQ come from the germline V gene. This CDR3 comprises 17 residues. V was pared by 3 bases and J by 0 bases, with 4 bases of the junction left unmatched. The CDR3, as DNA: TGTGCCAGCAGCTTCGCCGGGACAGGGGGCTCTGGAAACACCATATATTTT. Its protein is CASSFAGTGGSGNTIYF.

The chain employs TRBV7-6 and TRBJ1-2, with 9 bases fitting TRBD1. CDR3 length equals 17 residues. Germline V gene sequence: CDR1 SGHVS, CDR2 FNYEAQ. V lost 5 bases, J lost 4 bases, and 14 bases stayed unmatched. CDR3 sequence reads: CASSNPLTGQGGYGYTF. Here the CDR3 DNA reads TGTGCCAGCAGCAATCCCTTAACGGGACAGGGTGGCTATGGCTACACCTTC.

V and J are TRBV19 and TRBJ1-5; a possible D gene is TRBD1 (6 bases). This CDR3 comprises 14 residues. V lost 5 bases to trimming and J lost 4 bases, with 12 bases between them. CDR1 and CDR2 (germline): LNHDA, SQIVND (reference sequence). DNA of the CDR3: TGTGCCAGTAGTCCCCGGACAGCGAATCAGCCCCAGCATTTT. It specifies CASSPRTANQPQHF.

This clone was observed a single time. The chain is built from TRBV6-5 and TRBJ2-5, with D possibly matching TRBD2 (5 bases). Trimming cost V 7 bases and J 5 bases, with 20 bases left between them. The germline V gene has CDR1 MNHEY and CDR2 SVGAGI. The CDR3 runs 15 residues. CDR3 nucleotides: TGTGCCAGCAACGGAGCCTCGGGAAGAAAGGAGACCCAGTACTTC. Translated: CASNGASGRKETQYF.

The CDR3 sequence is CASSQNSGASTDTQYF. DNA for the CDR3: TGTGCCAGCAGCCAAAATAGCGGGGCTAGCACAGATACGCAGTATTTT. The chain has TRBV7-9 and TRBJ2-3; 8 nucleotides line up with TRBD2. The J segment lost 0 bases and the V segment lost 5 bases, leaving 7 bases of the junction unmatched. There are 16 residues in the CDR3. Germline CDR1 SEHNR, CDR2 FQNEAQ (reference sequence). Using reference TRBV7-9 and TRBJ2-3 for the parts outside the CDR3, the full variable domain is DTGVSQNPRHKITKRGQNVTFRCDPISEHNRLYWYRQTLGQGPEFLTYFQNEAQLEKSRLLSDRFSAERPKGSFSTLEIQRTEQGDSAMYLCASSQNSGASTDTQYFGPGTRLTVL.

The V call is TRBV6-5, the J call TRBJ2-6; D remains ambiguous. V gave up 2 bases and J gave up 1 base, with 6 bases separating them. This CDR3 is built from 15 residues. Germline CDR1 MNHEY, CDR2 SVGAGI. The CDR3 coding sequence is TGTGCCAGCAGTTACATGCGGTCTGGGGCCAACGTCCTGACTTTC. Amino acids: CASSYMRSGANVLTF.

The V and J genes are TRBV12-5 and TRBJ2-6; 8 nucleotides align to TRBD1. Losses at the gene ends were 4 bases for V and 4 bases for J; bases not matched to a gene: 3. The CDR3 loop spans 15 amino acids. CDR1 LGHNT and CDR2 FRNRAP come from the germline V gene. The CDR3 nucleotides are TGTGCTAGTGGTTCAGGGGGCGCGGGGGCCAACGTCCTGACTTTC. It encodes CASGSGGAGANVLTF. Full variable domain (remainder filled in from reference TRBV12-5 and TRBJ2-6): DARVTQTPRHKVTEMGQEVTMRCQPILGHNTVFWYRQTMMQGLELLAYFRNRAPLDDSGMPKDRFSAEMPDATLATLKIQPSEPRDSAVYFCASGSGGAGANVLTFGAGSRLTVL.

The chain carries TRBV2 and TRBJ2-6, with TRBD1 as a possible D gene (6 bases). V was clipped by 2 bases and J by 0 bases, with 17 bases between them. The CDR3 consists of 19 residues. CDR1 is SNHLY and CDR2 is FYNNEI in the germline V gene. The CDR3 DNA reads as TGTGCCAGCAGTGAACATCTGCCAGGGGTTCTCTCTGGGGCCAACGTCCTGACTTTC. It specifies CASSEHLPGVLSGANVLTF.

V gene TRBV5-1 combines with J gene TRBJ2-1; 10 bases fit TRBD1. V trimming: 3 bases; J trimming: 3 bases; junction bases outside the gene matches: 3. This CDR3 comprises 15 residues. Germline V gene sequence: CDR1 SGHRS, CDR2 YFSETQ. CDR3 DNA: TGCGCCAGCAGCTCGGGACAGGGGATCTACAATGAGCAGTTCTTC. It translates to CASSSGQGIYNEQFF. Filled out from reference TRBV5-1 and TRBJ2-1, the complete variable domain reads KAGVTQTPRYLIKTRGQQVTLSCSPISGHRSVSWYQQTPGQGLQFLFEYFSETQRNKGNFPGRFSGRQFSNSRSEMNVSTLELGDSALYLCASSSGQGIYNEQFFGPGTRLTVL.

The chain joins TRBV19 to TRBJ1-4; D is unresolved. The germline V gene encodes CDR1 LNHDA and CDR2 SQIVND (reference sequence). The length of the CDR3 is 14 residues. Between the trimmed V and J ends, which lost 6 bases and 5 bases, there was a span of 13 bases. The CDR3 DNA follows: TGTGCCAGTAGGGTGGGCGTTCGGAATGAAAAACTGTTTTTT. Translation: CASRVGVRNEKLFF.

This clone was recorded once. V is TRBV5-8 and J is TRBJ2-2; TRBD1 is a possible D gene (6 bases). CDR1 and CDR2 from the germline V gene are SGHTS and YDEGEE. This CDR3 is built from 15 residues. The V end was cut by 2 bases, the J end by 0 bases, with 8 bases between. CDR3 loop: CASSFQGTNTGELFF. The CDR3 DNA reads TGTGCCAGCAGCTTTCAGGGGACGAACACCGGGGAGCTGTTTTTT.

V usage is TRBV7-9 and J usage is TRBJ1-1; 10 nucleotides line up with TRBD1. The V segment lost 6 bases and the J segment 6 bases; nucleotides outside the gene matches: 4. In germline, CDR1 is SEHNR, CDR2 FQNEAQ (reference sequence). CDR3 length: 13 residues. CDR3 nucleotide sequence: TGTGCCAGCAGGTCGGGACAGGGGTCTGAAGCTTTCTTT. It encodes CASRSGQGSEAFF.

Concerning this clone itself: The same CDR3 can be traced to other DNA sequences in this sample. This chain joins TRBV3-1 (or the pseudogene TRBV3-2) and TRBJ1-5, with TRBD1 identical over 7 bases. V shed 1 base and J 2 bases; nucleotides not matched to a gene: 2. Germline-derived CDR1 and CDR2 are LGHDT and YNNKEL (reference sequence). The CDR3 runs to 15 residues. The CDR3 nucleotides are TGTGCCAGCAGCCAAGGAACAGGGGGCAATCAGCCCCAGCATTTT. This gives the protein CASSQGTGGNQPQHF.

The chain joins TRBV24-1 to TRBJ1-6, with D unresolved. Germline values: CDR1 KGHDR, CDR2 SFDVKD. CDR3 length: 15 amino acids. Trimming shortened V by 3 bases and J by 3 bases, and 8 bases separated the two germline ends. DNA for the CDR3: TGTGCCACCAGTGATGGCAGTGGCTATAATTCACCCCTCCACTTT. This sequence encodes CATSDGSGYNSPLHF.